This TCR beta chain was identified during a study of blood T cell repertoires in COVID-19. Method: immunoSEQ multiplex PCR; TCRdb's copy keeps in-frame clones and lacks some. The data show about 490,000 clones, approximately 85% seen once. This clone occurred once. The germline V gene encodes CDR1 LNHNV and CDR2 YYDKDF (reference sequence). Between the trimmed V and J ends, which lost 0 bases and 7 bases, there was a span of 15 bases. The CDR3 covers 15 residues. Sequencing was done on a sample of peripheral blood. This sequence originates from a human donor in a cohort sampled during active COVID-19. The rearrangement links TRBV15 to TRBJ1-2; no reliable D call. CDR3 sequence reads: CATSRDRVLMSGYTF. Written as DNA, the CDR3 is TGTGCCACCAGCAGAGATCGCGTATTGATGAGTGGCTACACCTTC.